These 27 T cell receptor beta chains were all obtained from the same sample, sequenced in a study of long-term antiretroviral therapy in people with HIV. Runs used v3.0 of the immunoSEQ assay and were done at survey level. Only in-frame clones appear in the TCRdb table, and some are missing; sequencing was by immunoSEQ multiplex PCR. The sample yields about 35,000 clones, 80% to 90% seen once. The sequenced sample was unsorted PBMCs, obtained 2.2 years after starting antiretroviral therapy. The receptors shown here come from a man aged 18 to 30 with HIV.

The chain employs TRBV28 and TRBJ1-1; D is unclear. There are 14 residues in the CDR3. CDR1 is MDHEN, CDR2 SYDVKM, per germline. Between the trimmed V and J ends, which lost 2 bases and 1 base, there was a span of 8 bases. Here the CDR3 DNA reads TGTGCCAGCAGTTTAGGGCAGGAGAACACTGAAGCTTTCTTT. Its translation is CASSLGQENTEAFF.

The rearrangement joins TRBV5-1 to TRBJ1-1, with 7 positions matching TRBD1. The CDR3 sequence is 14 residues long. J was trimmed by 7 bases and V by 0 bases; bases with no gene match: 6. Germline V gene data show CDR1 as SGHRS and CDR2 as YFSETQ. The CDR3 DNA follows: TGCGCCAGCAGCTTGGGGGACAGCAGCCGTGAAGCTTTCTTT. This sequence encodes CASSLGDSSREAFF.

DNA of the CDR3: TGTGCCAGCAGCTCCGGACAGGGGGTTTACTCCTACGAGCAGTACTTC. Translating gives CASSSGQGVYSYEQYF. The V call is TRBV7-9, the J call TRBJ2-7; 10 bases line up with TRBD1. The CDR3 length is 16 residues. Per germline, CDR1 SEHNR and CDR2 FQNEAQ (reference sequence). With V trimmed by 4 bases and J by 0 bases, 6 bases remained unmatched.

This chain connects TRBV27 to TRBJ2-5; TRBD1 aligns across 9 bases. This CDR3 comprises 15 residues. Germline CDR1 reads MNHEY; CDR2 reads SMNVEV (reference sequence). V lost 4 bases to trimming and J lost 9 bases; unmatched junction nucleotides: 12. The CDR3 sequence is CASSSWGDRVSAQYF. CDR3 in DNA: TGTGCCAGCAGTTCATGGGGGGACAGGGTATCGGCCCAGTACTTC.

The chain couples TRBV5-1 to TRBJ2-5, with D maybe TRBD1 (7 bases). Germline CDR1 is SGHRS and CDR2 is YFSETQ. The V and J ends lost 2 bases and 5 bases respectively, with 19 bases between them. The CDR3 is 16 amino acids. The CDR3 DNA is TGCGCCAGCAGCTTACCTCAGGGGGTCGGGGGTGAGACCCAGTACTTC. It encodes CASSLPQGVGGETQYF.

V gene TRBV6-1 combines with J gene TRBJ2-3; no reliable D call. Germline V gives CDR1 MNHNS, CDR2 SASEGT. CDR3 length: 13 amino acids. Trimming cost V 4 bases and J 6 bases, with 11 bases left between them. The DNA of the CDR3 is TGTGCCAGCAGTGGGGCTCTAGGGGATACGCAGTATTTT. Amino acids: CASSGALGDTQYF.

V and J are TRBV11-2 and TRBJ2-1; TRBD1 is a possible D gene (6 bases). Trimming removed 5 bases at V and 5 bases at J, with 7 bases between. From germline, CDR1 is SGHAT and CDR2 FQNNGV. CDR3 length equals 12 residues. The CDR3 DNA is TGTGCCAGCAGCCCAGGGGACAATGAGCAGTTCTTC. Its protein product is CASSPGDNEQFF.

The gene calls are TRBV28 and TRBJ2-7; D perhaps matches TRBD2 (6 bases). This CDR3 comprises 13 residues. Trimming took 5 bases from V and 2 from J, leaving 10 bases between them. The germline CDR1 and CDR2 sequences are MDHEN and SYDVKM. This CDR3 reads CASSGGSPYEQYF. In DNA form, the CDR3 reads TGTGCCAGCAGTGGAGGGTCTCCCTACGAGCAGTACTTC.

The chain joins TRBV7-6 to TRBJ1-4; 7 bases line up with TRBD1. CDR1 SGHVS and CDR2 FNYEAQ come from the germline V gene. J was trimmed by 3 bases and V by 6 bases; bases with no gene match: 7. The CDR3 is 15 amino acids. CDR3 sequence (DNA): TGTGCCAGCAGTCGATGGACAGGTCCTAATGAAAAACTGTTTTTT. Its protein product is CASSRWTGPNEKLFF.

CDR3 sequence reads: CASSSGQGSNQPQHF. The CDR3 nucleotides are TGTGCCAGCAGTAGTGGACAGGGTAGCAATCAGCCCCAGCATTTT. The chain employs TRBV6-5 and TRBJ1-5; 8 bases line up with TRBD1. Trimming removed 5 bases from V and 0 bases from J; junction bases left unmatched: 3. Germline CDR1 is MNHEY and CDR2 is SVGAGI. The CDR3 covers 15 residues.

The rearrangement uses TRBV12-5 and TRBJ2-1, with 7 bases aligning to TRBD2. V shed 0 bases and J 7 bases; nucleotides not matched to a gene: 6. The CDR3 runs 15 residues. Germline V gene sequence: CDR1 LGHNT, CDR2 FRNRAP. DNA of the CDR3: TGTGCTAGTGGTTTGGTAAGCGGGGTGTGGAATGAGCAGTTCTTC. Translating it yields CASGLVSGVWNEQFF.

This chain uses TRBV29-1 with TRBJ1-2; tentative D call: TRBD1 (5 bases). This CDR3 has 12 residues. The V gene lost 8 bases and the J gene lost 8 bases, with 18 bases spanning the gap. Germline V gene lookup returns CDR1 SQVTM and CDR2 ANQGSEA. The CDR3 DNA reads as TGCAGCTCCGAGGGAGGGGCGCGAGGCTACACCTTC. It translates to CSSEGGARGYTF.

The CDR3 loop reads CASSLAKGQGAYEQYF. For the CDR3, the DNA is TGTGCCAGCAGCTTGGCCAAGGGACAGGGGGCGTACGAGCAGTACTTC. The V gene is TRBV5-6, the J gene TRBJ2-7; TRBD1 aligns across 12 bases. Germline trimming cut 0 bases from V and 4 bases from J; bases unmatched to any gene: 5. This CDR3 contains 16 residues. Germline loops: CDR1 SGHDT, CDR2 YYEEEE.

The J gene is TRBJ2-7, the V gene TRBV7-8; possibly TRBD2 for D (6 bases). Germline loops: CDR1 SGHVS, CDR2 FQNEAQ. Trimming removed 8 bases at V and 4 bases at J, with 24 bases between. This CDR3 spans 16 amino acids. The CDR3 sequence: CASHPGVRGSSYEQYF. The CDR3 nucleotides read TGTGCCAGCCATCCCGGTGTTCGGGGGAGTAGTTACGAGCAGTACTTC.

V is TRBV6-1 and J is TRBJ1-6; D gene unclear. This CDR3 has 13 residues. Trimming removed 4 bases at V and 11 bases at J, with 12 bases between. Germline CDR1 is MNHNS and CDR2 is SASEGT. CDR3 sequence (DNA): TGTGCCAGCAGTGCCTCGACATACCCACCCCTCCACTTT. Protein product: CASSASTYPPLHF.

The chain couples TRBV6-1 to TRBJ2-2; 7 nucleotides align to TRBD2. The V and J ends lost 10 bases and 3 bases, in that order; junction bases with no gene match: 11. This CDR3 is built from 15 residues. Germline values: CDR1 MNHNS, CDR2 SASEGT. This CDR3 reads CATQWEGPHTGELFF. The DNA of the CDR3 is TGTGCCACCCAGTGGGAGGGGCCCCACACCGGGGAGCTGTTTTTT.

The chain couples TRBV5-4 to TRBJ2-1; 11 bases are a match to TRBD2. Trimming took 2 bases from V and 4 from J; bases not matched to a gene: 5. CDR1 SGHNT and CDR2 YYREEE come from the germline V gene (reference sequence). The CDR3 is 16 residues long. The DNA of the CDR3 is TGTGCCAGCAGCTTAGCTAGCGGGAGGCTTTACAATGAGCAGTTCTTC. This translates into CASSLASGRLYNEQFF.

This clone ranks as medium-sized (0.01 to 0.1%). A read error may be the cause here, since a much bigger clone is one base away. Distinct nucleotide sequences in the sample also encode this CDR3. This chain links TRBV30 with TRBJ1-1; possibly TRBD1 for D (5 bases). Trimming removed 5 bases from V and 4 bases from J, with 11 bases in between. The CDR3 is 12 residues long. Germline values: CDR1 GTSNPN, CDR2 SVGIG (reference sequence). The DNA for the CDR3 is TGTGCCTGGGGGGCAGGATTCACTGAAGCTTTCTTT. It specifies CAWGAGFTEAFF.

V and J are TRBV28 and TRBJ2-1; 12 bases are a match to TRBD2. Germline V gene lookup returns CDR1 MDHEN and CDR2 SYDVKM. The CDR3 loop spans 16 amino acids. Unmatched junction bases numbered 2, after V lost 5 bases and J lost 0 bases. The CDR3 DNA reads TGTGCCAGCAGTAGACTAGCGGGAGACTCCTACAATGAGCAGTTCTTC. This encodes CASSRLAGDSYNEQFF.

The chain carries TRBV13 and TRBJ2-3; D remains ambiguous. V was clipped by 2 bases and J by 4 bases, with 4 bases between them. The V gene's germline CDR1 is PRHDT and CDR2 FYEKMQ (reference sequence). The CDR3 spans 12 residues. This chain's CDR3 is CASSLYPDTQYF. DNA for the CDR3: TGTGCCAGCAGCTTATATCCAGATACGCAGTATTTT.

The rearrangement links TRBV18 to TRBJ2-7; 7 nucleotides line up with TRBD2. Germline CDR1 and CDR2: KGHSH and LQKENI. CDR3 length: 13 residues. Unmatched junction bases numbered 5, after V lost 6 bases and J lost 3 bases. The CDR3 protein is CASSIPGGYEQYF. The DNA of the CDR3 is TGTGCCAGCTCCATTCCGGGGGGCTACGAGCAGTACTTC.

This clone has a handful of counts. The chain combines TRBV27 with TRBJ1-2; no clear D gene. The CDR3 has 14 residues. Germline assignment: CDR1 MNHEY and CDR2 SMNVEV (reference sequence). Trimming stripped 1 base from V and 4 bases from J, with 10 bases between. The CDR3 loop reads CASSLLGSGYGYTF. The DNA for the CDR3 is TGTGCCAGCAGTTTATTGGGGAGTGGCTATGGCTACACCTTC.

The CDR3 loop reads CASGRAYSGNTIYF. The CDR3 DNA sequence: TGTGCCAGCGGCAGAGCTTACTCTGGAAACACCATATATTTT. The chain employs TRBV14 and TRBJ1-3; D is unresolved. V lost 8 bases and J 0 bases, leaving 11 bases between the germline ends. The CDR3 contains 14 residues. The germline V gene encodes CDR1 SGHDN and CDR2 FVKESK.

The chain has TRBV5-4 and TRBJ2-5; 8 bases line up with TRBD2. V lost 4 bases and J lost 2; bases outside the gene matches: 13. CDR1 is SGHNT and CDR2 is YYREEE in the germline V gene (reference sequence). The CDR3 has 17 residues. The CDR3 region is CASSATSGTYSQETQYF. The DNA for the CDR3 is TGTGCCAGCAGCGCCACTAGCGGAACCTATTCGCAAGAGACCCAGTACTTC.

This chain joins TRBV21-1 and TRBJ1-2; TRBD1 is the table's D call, not checked against the DNA. TRBV21-1 is a recognized pseudogene. This CDR3 has 17 residues. DNA of the CDR3: TGTGCCAGCAGCAGAACTACAGGGGGCAGGTTAAACTATGGCTACACCTTC. Amino acids: CASSRTTGGRLNYGYTF.

This chain uses TRBV20-1 with TRBJ2-3; D remains ambiguous. V dropped 2 bases and J dropped 8 bases, with 8 bases sitting between them. Germline V lookup: CDR1 DFQATT, CDR2 SNEGSKA (reference sequence). The CDR3 is 11 amino acids. The CDR3 is CSARSLGTQYF. The CDR3 DNA follows: TGCAGTGCTAGATCACTGGGTACGCAGTATTTT.

This rearrangement joins TRBV28 to TRBJ2-7; D unresolved. The germline V and J ends were trimmed by 1 base and 4 bases, with 14 bases remaining between them. This CDR3 has 15 amino acids. Germline assignment: CDR1 MDHEN and CDR2 SYDVKM. CDR3 sequence reads: CASSLSGTSDYEQYF. CDR3 coding DNA: TGTGCCAGCAGTTTATCGGGCACGTCCGATTACGAGCAGTACTTC. Full variable domain (rest looked up from reference TRBV28 and TRBJ2-7): DVKVTQSSRYLVKRTGEKVFLECVQDMDHENMFWYRQDPGLGLRLIYFSYDVKMKEKGDIPEGYSVSREKKERFSLILESASTNQTSMYLCASSLSGTSDYEQYFGPGTRLTVT.